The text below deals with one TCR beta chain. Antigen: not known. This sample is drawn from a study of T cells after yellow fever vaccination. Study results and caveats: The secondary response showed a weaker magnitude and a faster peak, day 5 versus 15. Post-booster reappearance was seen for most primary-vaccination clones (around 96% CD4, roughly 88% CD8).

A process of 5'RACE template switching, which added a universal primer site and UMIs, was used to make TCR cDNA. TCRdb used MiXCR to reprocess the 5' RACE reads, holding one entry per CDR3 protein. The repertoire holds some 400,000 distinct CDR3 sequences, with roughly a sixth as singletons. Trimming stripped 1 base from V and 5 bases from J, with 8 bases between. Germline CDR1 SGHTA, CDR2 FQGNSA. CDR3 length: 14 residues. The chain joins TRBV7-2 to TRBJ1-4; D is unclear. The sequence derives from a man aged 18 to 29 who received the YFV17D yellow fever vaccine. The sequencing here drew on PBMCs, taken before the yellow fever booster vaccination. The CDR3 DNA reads TGTGCCAGCAGCTTAGTGGCACGAAATGAAAAACTGTTTTTT. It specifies CASSLVARNEKLFF.